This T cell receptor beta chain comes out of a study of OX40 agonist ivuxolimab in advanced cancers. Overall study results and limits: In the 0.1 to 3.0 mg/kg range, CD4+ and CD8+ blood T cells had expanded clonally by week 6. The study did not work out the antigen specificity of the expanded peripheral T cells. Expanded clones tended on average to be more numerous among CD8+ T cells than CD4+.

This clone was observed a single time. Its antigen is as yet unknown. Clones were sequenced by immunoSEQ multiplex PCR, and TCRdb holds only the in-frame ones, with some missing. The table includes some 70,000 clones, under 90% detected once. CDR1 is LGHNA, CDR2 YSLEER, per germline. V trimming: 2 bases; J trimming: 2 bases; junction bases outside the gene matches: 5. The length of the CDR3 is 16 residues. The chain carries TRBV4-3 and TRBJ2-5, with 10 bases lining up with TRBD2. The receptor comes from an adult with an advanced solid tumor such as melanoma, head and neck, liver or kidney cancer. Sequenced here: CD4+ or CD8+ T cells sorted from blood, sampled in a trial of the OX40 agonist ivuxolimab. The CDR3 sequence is CASSQWQAGGQETQYF. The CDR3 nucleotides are TGCGCCAGCAGCCAATGGCAAGCGGGGGGGCAAGAGACCCAGTACTTC.